This T cell receptor beta chain was identified in a study of T cell repertoires in cytomegalovirus infection. Study summary: As its CMV epitopes, the study selected recently identified HLA-C-restricted and well-studied HLA-B-restricted targets. Public TCR beta signatures marked donors with CMV infection and the matching HLA. Study results and limitations: Totalled public TCR beta family frequency picked out people who carried CMV plus the relevant HLA. The ex vivo response showed dominance by HLA-C-restricted CMV-specific TCR beta clonotypes.

TCRdb processed the reads anew with MiXCR; each CDR3 protein has one entry. The sample shows approximately 100,000 distinct CDR3 sequences, roughly 41% of them seen only once. This clonotype was found a few times. Its antigen is undetermined. The V and J ends lost 3 bases and 5 bases, in that order; junction bases with no gene match: 7. The CDR3 totals 15 residues. The TCR originated in a human donor in good health (CMV status not recorded). Some clones in this sample may be carry-over from other donors' samples. This sample comprised CD8+ T cells from cultured PBMCs, obtained from culture after CMV antigen stimulation. J is TRBJ2-3 and V is TRBV12-3 or TRBV12-4, with 8 bases aligning to TRBD2. This chain's CDR3 is CASSLRRGAIDTQYF. CDR3 sequence (DNA): TGTGCCAGCAGTTTGCGGCGGGGGGCCATAGATACGCAGTATTTT.